A selection of T cell receptor beta chains follows, all from one sample in a study of OX40 agonist ivuxolimab in advanced cancers. Only in-frame clones appear in the TCRdb table, and some are missing; sequencing was by immunoSEQ multiplex PCR. Of about 73,000 clones in the sample, about 90% were seen once. Sequencing used CD4+ or CD8+ T cells sorted from blood, obtained in a trial of the OX40 agonist ivuxolimab. The receptors shown here come from an adult with an advanced solid tumor such as melanoma, head and neck, liver or kidney cancer. The CDR3 runs from the conserved cysteine through the conserved F or W. Each record gives: V gene, clone size, J gene, D gene, CDR3 DNA, CDR3 protein. A D gene is named only where the DNA matches it firmly. A clone size is listed for some rows: how often the clone was seen (once, few, many), or a class if it is expanded.

TRBV6-6,-,TRBJ1-1,TRBD1,TGTGCCAGCAATAAACAGGGGACGAGAACTGAAGCTTTCTTT,CASNKQGTRTEAFF
TRBV4-1,-,TRBJ1-1,-,TGCGCCAGCAGCCAAGATTCGAACCGGCGGAACACTGAAGCTTTCTTT,CASSQDSNRRNTEAFF
TRBV6-5,once,TRBJ2-7,TRBD2,TGTGCCAGCAGTTTTCCCGGGACTAGCGGGAGGTCCGAGCAGTACTTC,CASSFPGTSGRSEQYF
TRBV11-2,-,TRBJ2-1,TRBD2,TGTGCCAGCAGCTCAGGGACTAGCGGGGGTCGTGAGCAGTTCTTC,CASSSGTSGGREQFF
TRBV2,once,TRBJ2-7,-,TGTGCCAGCAGTGAAGCGACGAACGAGCAGTACTTC,CASSEATNEQYF
TRBV6-5,-,TRBJ1-5,TRBD1,TGTGCCAGCAGTCCAGGGACAGGGAAGGGTCAGCCCCAGCATTTT,CASSPGTGKGQPQHF
TRBV29-1,once,TRBJ1-2,-,TGCAGCGTTGAAGAGGGGGGTCGTGGCTACACCTTC,CSVEEGGRGYTF
TRBV4-1,-,TRBJ1-1,-,TGCGCCAGCAGCCAAAGAGAGGGAAAAGGTGGCCTGAACACTGAAGCTTTCTTT,CASSQREGKGGLNTEAFF
TRBV9,-,TRBJ2-1,TRBD2,TGTGCCAGCAGCGAGCAAGCGGGAGCATACAATGAGCAGTTCTTC,CASSEQAGAYNEQFF
TRBV5-4,-,TRBJ2-7,-,TGTGCCAGCAGCTTGGGACAGATTAACTCCTACGAGCAGTACTTC,CASSLGQINSYEQYF
TRBV5-1,-,TRBJ2-5,TRBD1,TGCGCCAGCAGCTCCGGCCCACAGGGGGGTCAAGAGACCCAGTACTTC,CASSSGPQGGQETQYF
TRBV6-5,-,TRBJ1-1,-,TGTGCCAGCAGCTACCGACGGGGGTTAGCTGAAGCTTTCTTT,CASSYRRGLAEAFF
TRBV6-4,-,TRBJ2-3,-,TGTGCCAGCAGGGGAGGGGGAGCCACAGATACGCAGTATTTT,CASRGGGATDTQYF
TRBV9,-,TRBJ2-5,-,TGTGCCAGCGGGGCAGGAGTTGCAGAGACCCAGTACTTC,CASGAGVAETQYF
TRBV2,-,TRBJ1-3,-,TGTGCCACTTCGGGAGCCGCCTCTGGAAACACCATATATTTT,CATSGAASGNTIYF
TRBV5-4,-,TRBJ2-6,-,TGTGCCAGCCCACTTAGCGTAAGACAAAGTCGGGCCAACGTCCTGACTTTC,CASPLSVRQSRANVLTF
TRBV7-9,-,TRBJ2-2,-,TGTGCCAGCAGCCGGGGTGAGAACACCGGGGAGCTGTTTTTT,CASSRGENTGELFF
TRBV27,once,TRBJ2-7,TRBD1,TGTGCCAGCAGTTTAAACGGACAGGGAAACTACGAGCAGTACTTC,CASSLNGQGNYEQYF
TRBV28,few,TRBJ2-3,TRBD2,TGTGCCAGCAGTTCGCGGGGGTCGGTCACAGATACGCAGTATTTT,CASSSRGSVTDTQYF
TRBV13,-,TRBJ2-7,-,TGTGCCAGCAGCTCCACGGGACGGCTCCCGGAGCAGTACTTC,CASSSTGRLPEQYF
TRBV4-1,-,TRBJ1-3,-,TGCGCCAGCAGCCAAGGCCCAGGCAACTCTGGAAACACCATATATTTT,CASSQGPGNSGNTIYF
TRBV5-6,-,TRBJ1-5,TRBD1,TGTGCCAGCAGCCCCGGACAGGGGGTAGGACCCCAGCATTTT,CASSPGQGVGPQHF
TRBV29-1,-,TRBJ2-1,-,TGCAGCGTTCCGCACTACAATGAGCAGTTCTTC,CSVPHYNEQFF
TRBV5-1,-,TRBJ1-6,TRBD1,TGCGCCAGCCGGGACAGTAATTCACCCCTCCACTTT,CASRDSNSPLHF
TRBV5-4,-,TRBJ1-2,-,TGTGCCAGCACTTCTTTAGGGGGTGCCCCCGGCTACACCTTC,CASTSLGGAPGYTF
TRBV28,-,TRBJ2-7,TRBD1,TGTGCCAGCAGTACCCCCAAACGACAGGGGAACTACGAGCAGTACTTC,CASSTPKRQGNYEQYF
TRBV30,-,TRBJ2-3,-,TGTGCCTGCCGGAAGCGAGACTTCAGCACAGATACGCAGTATTTT,CACRKRDFSTDTQYF
TRBV27,-,TRBJ2-7,TRBD2,TGTGCCAGCAGTGCCCGTTTCGGGGGGAAATACGAGCAGTACTTC,CASSARFGGKYEQYF